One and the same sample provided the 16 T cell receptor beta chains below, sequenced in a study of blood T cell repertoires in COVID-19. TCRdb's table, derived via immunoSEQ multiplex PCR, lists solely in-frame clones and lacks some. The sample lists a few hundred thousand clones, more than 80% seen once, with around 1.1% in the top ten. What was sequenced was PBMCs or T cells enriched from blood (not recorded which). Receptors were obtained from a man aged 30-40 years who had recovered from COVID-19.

CDR3 DNA: TGTGCCAGCAGCTCCAATTTCCCCTACGAGCAGTACTTC. Residues: CASSSNFPYEQYF. J is TRBJ2-7 and V is TRBV7-2; D remains unclear. CDR1 is SGHTA, CDR2 FQGNSA, per germline. CDR3 length equals 13 residues. The V end was cut by 4 bases, the J end by 2 bases, with 9 bases between.

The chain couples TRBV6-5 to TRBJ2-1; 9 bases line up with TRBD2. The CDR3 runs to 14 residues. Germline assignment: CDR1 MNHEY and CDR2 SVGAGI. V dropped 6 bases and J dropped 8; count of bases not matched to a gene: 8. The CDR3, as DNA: TGTGCCAGCAGCGTAGCGGGAGAGGACGATGAGCAGTTCTTC. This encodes CASSVAGEDDEQFF.

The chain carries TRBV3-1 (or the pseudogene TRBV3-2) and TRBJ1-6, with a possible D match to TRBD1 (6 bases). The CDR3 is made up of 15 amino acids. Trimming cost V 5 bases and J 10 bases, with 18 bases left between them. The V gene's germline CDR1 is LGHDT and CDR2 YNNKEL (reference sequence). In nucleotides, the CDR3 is TGTGCCAGCAGCAAAGCCGACAGGTTGCGATCACCCCTCCACTTT. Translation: CASSKADRLRSPLHF.

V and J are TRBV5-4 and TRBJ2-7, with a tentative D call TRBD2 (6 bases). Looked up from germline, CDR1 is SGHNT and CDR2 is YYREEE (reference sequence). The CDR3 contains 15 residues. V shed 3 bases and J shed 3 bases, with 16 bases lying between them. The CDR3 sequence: CASSSTFVGGYEQYF. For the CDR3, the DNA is TGTGCCAGCAGCTCAACCTTCGTCGGGGGCTACGAGCAGTACTTC. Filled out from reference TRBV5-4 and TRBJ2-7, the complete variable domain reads ETGVTQSPTHLIKTRGQQVTLRCSSQSGHNTVSWYQQALGQGPQFIFQYYREEENGRGNFPPRFSGLQFPNYSSELNVNALELDDSALYLCASSSTFVGGYEQYFGPGTRLTVT.

CDR3 nucleotide sequence: TGTGCTAGTGCCCCTCCGGGAACTTACGAGCAGTACTTC. It yields the protein CASAPPGTYEQYF. This chain joins TRBV12-5 and TRBJ2-7; D is perhaps TRBD2 (5 bases). Germline values: CDR1 LGHNT, CDR2 FRNRAP. The CDR3 has 13 residues. Trimming removed 7 bases at V and 4 bases at J, with 14 bases between.

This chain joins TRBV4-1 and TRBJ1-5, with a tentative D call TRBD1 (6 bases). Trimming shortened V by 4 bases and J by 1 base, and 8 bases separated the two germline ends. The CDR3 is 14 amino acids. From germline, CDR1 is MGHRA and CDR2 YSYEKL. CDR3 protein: CASSPGQSNQPQHF. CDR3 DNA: TGCGCCAGCAGCCCAGGACAGAGCAATCAGCCCCAGCATTTT.

The CDR3 DNA reads as TGTGCCAGCCAGCCAGGGTTTGATTATGGCTACACCTTC. Protein sequence: CASQPGFDYGYTF. The J gene is TRBJ1-2, the V gene TRBV2; D may be TRBD1 (5 bases). V gave up 8 bases and J gave up 5 bases, with 15 bases separating them. The CDR3 covers 13 residues. In germline, CDR1 is SNHLY, CDR2 FYNNEI.

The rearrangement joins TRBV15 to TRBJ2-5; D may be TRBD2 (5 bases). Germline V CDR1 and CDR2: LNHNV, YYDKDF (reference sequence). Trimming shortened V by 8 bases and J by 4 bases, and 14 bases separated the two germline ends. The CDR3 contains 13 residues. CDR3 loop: CATGRAAGETQYF. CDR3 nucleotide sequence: TGTGCCACCGGTCGGGCGGCGGGAGAGACCCAGTACTTC.

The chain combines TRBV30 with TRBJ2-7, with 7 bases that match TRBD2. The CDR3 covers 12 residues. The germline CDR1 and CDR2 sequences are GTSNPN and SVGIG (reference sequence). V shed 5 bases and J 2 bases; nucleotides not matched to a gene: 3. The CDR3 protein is CAWGEGPYEQYF. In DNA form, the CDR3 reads TGTGCCTGGGGGGAGGGCCCCTACGAGCAGTACTTC.

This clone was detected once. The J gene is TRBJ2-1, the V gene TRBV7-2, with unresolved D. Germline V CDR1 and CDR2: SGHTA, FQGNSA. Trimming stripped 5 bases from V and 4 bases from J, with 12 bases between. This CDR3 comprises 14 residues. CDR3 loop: CASSTLRAYNEQFF. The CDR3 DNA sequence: TGTGCCAGCAGCACCCTGAGAGCGTACAATGAGCAGTTCTTC.

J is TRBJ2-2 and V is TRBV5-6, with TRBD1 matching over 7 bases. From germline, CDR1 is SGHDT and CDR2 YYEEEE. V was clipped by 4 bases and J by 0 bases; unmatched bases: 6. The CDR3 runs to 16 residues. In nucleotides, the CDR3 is TGTGCCAGCAGCCTTCGACAGGGAACGAACACCGGGGAGCTGTTTTTT. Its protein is CASSLRQGTNTGELFF.

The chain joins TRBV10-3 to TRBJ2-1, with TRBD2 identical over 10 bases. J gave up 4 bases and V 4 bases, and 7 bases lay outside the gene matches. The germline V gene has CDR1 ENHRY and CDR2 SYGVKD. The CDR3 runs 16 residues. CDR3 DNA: TGTGCCATCAGTGTGGAGCGGGAGGGGTATTACAATGAGCAGTTCTTC. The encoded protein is CAISVEREGYYNEQFF.

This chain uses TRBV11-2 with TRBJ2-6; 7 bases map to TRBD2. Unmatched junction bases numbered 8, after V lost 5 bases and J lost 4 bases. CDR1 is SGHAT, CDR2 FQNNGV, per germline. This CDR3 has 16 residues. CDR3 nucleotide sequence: TGTGCCAGCAGCGAGGCGGGAGTCGTCGGGGCCAACGTCCTGACTTTC. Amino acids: CASSEAGVVGANVLTF.

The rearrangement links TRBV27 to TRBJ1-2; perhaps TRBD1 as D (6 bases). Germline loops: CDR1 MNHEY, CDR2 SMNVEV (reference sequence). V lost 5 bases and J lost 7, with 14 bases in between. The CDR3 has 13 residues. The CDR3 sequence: CASSHPDRGGYTF. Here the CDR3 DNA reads TGTGCCAGCAGTCACCCGGACAGAGGTGGCTACACCTTC.

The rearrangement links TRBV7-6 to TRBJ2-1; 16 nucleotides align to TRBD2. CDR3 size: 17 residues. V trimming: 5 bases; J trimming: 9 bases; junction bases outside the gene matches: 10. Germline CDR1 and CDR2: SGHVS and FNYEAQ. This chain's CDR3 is CASSRVLGLAGGLEQFF. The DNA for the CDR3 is TGTGCCAGCAGCCGGGTACTGGGACTAGCGGGAGGGCTTGAGCAGTTCTTC. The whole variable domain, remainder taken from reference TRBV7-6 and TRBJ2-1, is GAGVSQSPRYKVTKRGQDVALRCDPISGHVSLYWYRQALGQGPEFLTYFNYEAQQDKSGLPNDRFSAERPEGSISTLTIQRTEQRDSAMYRCASSRVLGLAGGLEQFFGPGTRLTVL.

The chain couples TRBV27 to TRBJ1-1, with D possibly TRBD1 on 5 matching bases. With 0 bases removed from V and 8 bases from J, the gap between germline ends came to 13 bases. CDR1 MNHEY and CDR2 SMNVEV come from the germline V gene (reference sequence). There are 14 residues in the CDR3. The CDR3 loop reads CASSLSEGFTEAFF. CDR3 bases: TGTGCCAGCAGTTTATCGGAGGGGTTCACCGAAGCTTTCTTT.